This TCR beta chain comes out of a study of T cell responses to AZD1222 COVID-19 vaccine. Profiling relied on immunoSEQ multiplex PCR, and the TCRdb table lists in-frame clones only, not all of them. The table records roughly 66,000 clones, roughly 82% of them present only once. Findings and limits, study-wide: Increased Spike-specific TCR breadth and depth were observed after two AZD1222 doses. Within unmutated variant regions lay the reported targets of nearly half of spike-specific TCRs. The CD4 TCRs associated with vaccination extended across spike and predominated at 160-218 and 743-854. Sampling that yielded the repertoires occurred only after the peak T cell response.

Notes on this clone: What it recognizes is unknown.

V lost 0 bases to trimming and J lost 2 bases; unmatched junction nucleotides: 4. From germline, CDR1 is SGHTA and CDR2 FQGNSA. The CDR3 contains 15 residues. The chain joins TRBV7-2 to TRBJ2-7, with 7 positions matching TRBD1. The receptor was derived from an adult in good health. The material sequenced was peripheral blood, taken on day 0 of AZD1222 vaccination. CDR3 amino acids: CASSLASGQAYEQYF. In DNA, the CDR3 is TGTGCCAGCAGCTTAGCGTCCGGACAGGCCTACGAGCAGTACTTC.